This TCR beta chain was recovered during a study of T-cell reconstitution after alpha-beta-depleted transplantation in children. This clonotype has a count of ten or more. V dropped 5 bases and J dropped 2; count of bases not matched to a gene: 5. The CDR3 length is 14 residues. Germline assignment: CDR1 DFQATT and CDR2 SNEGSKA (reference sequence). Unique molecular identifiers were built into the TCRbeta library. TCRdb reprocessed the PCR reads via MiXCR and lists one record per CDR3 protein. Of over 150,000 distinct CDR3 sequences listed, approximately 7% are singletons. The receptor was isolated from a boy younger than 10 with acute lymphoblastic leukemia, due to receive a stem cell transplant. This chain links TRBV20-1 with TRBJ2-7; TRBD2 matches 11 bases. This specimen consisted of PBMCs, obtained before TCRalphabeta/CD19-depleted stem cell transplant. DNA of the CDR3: TGCAGTGCTGAATTAGCGGGGGGGACCTACGAGCAGTACTTC. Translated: CSAELAGGTYEQYF.